These 31 T cell receptor beta chains were sequenced from one sample in a study of T cells in narcolepsy. Profiled with immunoSEQ multiplex PCR; TCRdb holds only in-frame clones, not every one. The sample lists 20,000 to 25,000 clones; almost 85% were seen once. Sequences were obtained from memory (CD45RA-) CD4+ T cells from blood. Receptors originate from a human donor in good health.

The chain joins TRBV9 to TRBJ2-3, with D tentatively TRBD1 or TRBD2 (5 bases each). In germline, CDR1 is SGDLS, CDR2 YYNGEE. The germline V and J ends were trimmed by 1 base and 0 bases, with 9 bases remaining between them. This CDR3 contains 15 residues. This chain's CDR3 is CASSVIGASTDTQYF. CDR3 coding DNA: TGTGCCAGCAGCGTAATCGGGGCGAGCACAGATACGCAGTATTTT.

This clone was counted only a few times. V gene TRBV5-1 combines with J gene TRBJ1-2; TRBD1 is a possible D gene (5 bases). Germline loops: CDR1 SGHRS, CDR2 YFSETQ. The CDR3 contains 15 residues. V was shortened by 0 bases and J by 2 bases, with 11 bases between the two germline ends. CDR3 loop: CASSLDEGRNYGYTF. CDR3 coding DNA: TGCGCCAGCAGCTTGGATGAGGGGAGGAACTATGGCTACACCTTC.

The J gene is TRBJ2-3, the V gene TRBV6-5; maybe TRBD2 (5 bases). Trimming left V 5 bases short and J 6 bases short, with 9 bases between. This CDR3 has 12 residues. The germline V gene has CDR1 MNHEY and CDR2 SVGAGI. CDR3 sequence (DNA): TGTGCCAGCAGTGAAGCGGTTGATACGCAGTATTTT. The encoded protein is CASSEAVDTQYF.

The chain is built from TRBV29-1 and TRBJ2-1; 12 bases are shared with TRBD2. V gave up 4 bases and J gave up 9 bases; unmatched junction bases: 4. Germline V gene sequence: CDR1 SQVTM, CDR2 ANQGSEA. The CDR3 has 13 residues. The CDR3 nucleotides read TGCAGCGTTGCTAGCGGGAGGGCCACTGAGCAGTTCTTC. It is translated as CSVASGRATEQFF.

This clone showed up just a few times. The gene calls are TRBV5-1 and TRBJ2-3, with D tentatively TRBD1 (5 bases). This CDR3 comprises 15 residues. Germline-derived CDR1 and CDR2 are SGHRS and YFSETQ. Deletions cut 9 bases from V and 0 bases from J, with 17 bases between. CDR3 in DNA: TGCGCCACCTCACCCCAGGGAAGAAGCACAGATACGCAGTATTTT. It codes for CATSPQGRSTDTQYF.

V and J are TRBV4-1 and TRBJ2-7; no clear D. From germline, CDR1 is MGHRA and CDR2 YSYEKL. This CDR3 region has 15 residues. V lost 4 bases and J lost 6, with 19 bases in between. CDR3 nucleotide sequence: TGCGCCAGCAGCCCCTCGGGCCCCTCCTTCGGCGAGCAGTACTTC. This sequence encodes CASSPSGPSFGEQYF.

The gene calls are TRBV5-1 and TRBJ1-5; TRBD1 matches at 7 bases. The J segment lost 4 bases and the V segment lost 4 bases, leaving 8 bases of the junction unmatched. The CDR3 is 15 amino acids. Germline CDR1 SGHRS, CDR2 YFSETQ. CDR3 sequence (DNA): TGCGCCAGCAGCCCCCAGGGGGGCCCTAATCAGCCCCAGCATTTT. Translation gives CASSPQGGPNQPQHF.

This chain links TRBV7-9 with TRBJ2-1; 7 bases match TRBD2. This CDR3 comprises 14 residues. Per germline, CDR1 SEHNR and CDR2 FQNEAQ (reference sequence). The junction had 9 bases not matched to a gene; V was cut back by 4 bases and J by 9 bases. CDR3 bases: TGTGCCAGCAGCTACGCGGGAGTGTTTAGTGAGCAGTTCTTC. Its protein is CASSYAGVFSEQFF.

The CDR3 region has the DNA TGTGCCAGCAGTGCCCTAGGCACAGATACGCAGTATTTT. The encoded protein is CASSALGTDTQYF. The V call is TRBV25-1, the J call TRBJ2-3; D uncertain. The CDR3 runs to 13 residues. The germline gives CDR1 MGHDK, CDR2 SYGVNS. V was shortened by 4 bases and J by 1 base, with 6 bases between the two germline ends.

The chain recombines TRBV19 with TRBJ1-1; D is unresolved. V lost 6 bases and J 1 base, leaving 15 bases between the germline ends. CDR3 length: 15 amino acids. Germline V gene data show CDR1 as LNHDA and CDR2 as SQIVND (reference sequence). DNA of the CDR3: TGTGCCAGTAGGCAGCGGACGGGTTGGAACACTGAAGCTTTCTTT. Amino acids: CASRQRTGWNTEAFF.

The V and J genes are TRBV6-6 and TRBJ2-7, with 9 bases fitting TRBD1. With V trimmed by 4 bases and J by 0 bases, 4 bases remained unmatched. This CDR3 is built from 15 residues. Germline V gene data show CDR1 as MNHNY and CDR2 as SVGAGI (reference sequence). Here the CDR3 DNA reads TGTGCCAGCAGTTTCCGACAGGGGGTCTCCTACGAGCAGTACTTC. Protein product: CASSFRQGVSYEQYF.

The V and J genes are TRBV27 and TRBJ1-2; the D is unclear. Germline loops: CDR1 MNHEY, CDR2 SMNVEV (reference sequence). CDR3 length: 15 amino acids. V dropped 6 bases and J dropped 2 bases, with 16 bases sitting between them. Here the CDR3 DNA reads TGTGCCAGCAGCCTTGCGTGGAGTTCCAACTATGGCTACACCTTC. Protein: CASSLAWSSNYGYTF.

The CDR3 nucleotides read TGTGCCATCAGTGATGACCAAACAGATACGCAGTATTTT. Its protein product is CAISDDQTDTQYF. The chain carries TRBV10-3 and TRBJ2-3; D unclear. Trimming took off 3 bases at V and 3 bases at J, with 7 bases between the two ends. This CDR3 has 13 residues. Germline V lookup: CDR1 ENHRY, CDR2 SYGVKD.

This clone was detected once. The V call is TRBV6-6, the J call TRBJ2-3; no clear D. Trimming cost V 6 bases and J 0 bases, with 4 bases left between them. The length of the CDR3 is 12 residues. CDR1 and CDR2 (germline): MNHNY, SVGAGI (reference sequence). The CDR3 region has the DNA TGTGCCAGCAGCGACAGCACAGATACGCAGTATTTT. Translated, it gives CASSDSTDTQYF.

Note on this clone: Other nucleotide sequences from this sample produce the same CDR3. J is TRBJ2-1 and V is TRBV29-1; 9 bases agree with TRBD2. The CDR3 loop spans 16 amino acids. Germline assignment: CDR1 SQVTM and CDR2 ANQGSEA. Unmatched junction bases numbered 13, after V lost 3 bases and J lost 7 bases. CDR3 nucleotide sequence: TGCAGCGTTGAGGGGGTTCGCGGGAGGGCGGGAAATGAGCAGTTCTTC. It encodes CSVEGVRGRAGNEQFF.

This chain links TRBV9 with TRBJ2-1, with D possibly being TRBD1 or TRBD2 (5 bases each). The CDR3 extends over 13 amino acids. Trimming took off 2 bases at V and 8 bases at J, with 11 bases between the two ends. Looked up from germline, CDR1 is SGDLS and CDR2 is YYNGEE. The CDR3 DNA is TGTGCCAGCAGCGTCCGAGGGGTTGATGAGCAGTTCTTC. It specifies CASSVRGVDEQFF.

V and J are TRBV4-1 and TRBJ2-7, with TRBD2 matching 14 bases. Trimming cost V 4 bases and J 7 bases; bases outside gene matches: 3. CDR1 is MGHRA, CDR2 YSYEKL, per germline. The CDR3 covers 14 residues. CDR3: CASSLTSGREEQYF. CDR3 nucleotide sequence: TGCGCCAGCAGCCTGACTAGCGGGAGGGAAGAGCAGTACTTC.

The V call is TRBV19, the J call TRBJ2-5; D call uncertain. Trimming removed 3 bases at V and 4 bases at J, with 6 bases between. The CDR3 contains 12 residues. Germline CDR1 and CDR2: LNHDA and SQIVND (reference sequence). CDR3 loop: CASSILGETQYF. The CDR3 bases are TGTGCCAGTAGTATTCTGGGAGAGACCCAGTACTTC.

The genes are TRBV4-1 and TRBJ1-2; no definite D call. V shed 0 bases and J shed 2 bases, with 13 bases lying between them. This CDR3 spans 16 amino acids. Germline V gene lookup returns CDR1 MGHRA and CDR2 YSYEKL. CDR3: CASSQDLLGWNYGYTF. The CDR3 DNA follows: TGCGCCAGCAGCCAAGACCTTCTGGGGTGGAACTATGGCTACACCTTC.

The CDR3 is CASRIPLLQHARNTIYF. The CDR3 DNA reads as TGTGCCAGCAGAATACCTTTGCTACAACACGCACGAAACACCATATATTTT. The J gene is TRBJ1-3, the V gene TRBV21-1. TRBV21-1 is termed a pseudogene. The CDR3 has 17 amino acids.

The chain has TRBV7-9 and TRBJ1-1; D uncertain. This CDR3 spans 14 amino acids. Trimming left V 3 bases short and J 6 bases short, with 14 bases between. Germline CDR1 SEHNR, CDR2 FQNEAQ (reference sequence). The CDR3 sequence is CASSFSGLPPEAFF. CDR3 nucleotides: TGTGCCAGCAGCTTCTCCGGGCTCCCGCCTGAAGCTTTCTTT. Supplemented by reference TRBV7-9 and TRBJ1-1, the full variable domain reads DTGVSQNPRHKITKRGQNVTFRCDPISEHNRLYWYRQTLGQGPEFLTYFQNEAQLEKSRLLSDRFSAERPKGSFSTLEIQRTEQGDSAMYLCASSFSGLPPEAFFGQGTRLTVV.

This clone appeared once. The chain couples TRBV4-3 to TRBJ1-2; no reliable D call. The CDR3 consists of 15 residues. The V end lost 0 bases, the J end lost 2 bases, and 10 bases lay between the germline ends. CDR1 and CDR2 from the germline V gene are LGHNA and YSLEER. CDR3 sequence reads: CASSQEANGNYGYTF. CDR3 sequence (DNA): TGCGCCAGCAGCCAAGAAGCTAACGGGAACTATGGCTACACCTTC.

The chain employs TRBV13 and TRBJ1-2, with no clear D. The V end lost 0 bases, the J end lost 0 bases, and 8 bases lay between the germline ends. CDR1 is PRHDT and CDR2 is FYEKMQ in the germline V gene (reference sequence). The CDR3 spans 15 residues. CDR3: CASSLGAGTNYGYTF. CDR3 nucleotide sequence: TGTGCCAGCAGCTTAGGGGCAGGTACTAACTATGGCTACACCTTC.

This chain links TRBV11-3 with TRBJ2-7; 8 nucleotides line up with TRBD2. Germline V lookup: CDR1 SGHNT, CDR2 YENEEA. V lost 8 bases and J lost 0; bases outside the gene matches: 12. The CDR3 has 16 residues. The CDR3 DNA reads TGTGCCAGCCGCAGTAGGGCGGGAGGTAACTCCTACGAGCAGTACTTC. It codes for CASRSRAGGNSYEQYF.

The chain carries TRBV6-5 and TRBJ1-1, with D perhaps TRBD1 (6 bases). Germline V CDR1 and CDR2: MNHEY, SVGAGI. The CDR3 has 15 amino acids. V dropped 2 bases and J dropped 4 bases, with 14 bases sitting between them. Here the CDR3 DNA reads TGTGCCAGCAGTTACAGCCGGGGGCAGGGCACTGAAGCTTTCTTT. Residues: CASSYSRGQGTEAFF.

The rearrangement joins TRBV19 to TRBJ1-4; D is ambiguous. This CDR3 spans 11 amino acids. V gave up 3 bases and J gave up 8 bases, with 4 bases separating them. In germline, CDR1 is LNHDA, CDR2 SQIVND (reference sequence). CDR3 protein: CASSIREKLFF. As DNA, the CDR3 is TGTGCCAGTAGTATTCGGGAAAAACTGTTTTTT.

This chain uses TRBV2 with TRBJ2-7; TRBD1 matches 10 bases. The trim removed 11 bases at V and 4 bases at J, leaving 5 bases unmatched. The CDR3 sequence is 12 residues long. In germline, CDR1 is SNHLY, CDR2 FYNNEI. In nucleotides, the CDR3 is TGTGCCGCCCGGACAGGGGGGTACGAGCAGTACTTC. Protein: CAARTGGYEQYF.

The CDR3, as DNA: TGCGCCAGCAGCCCCGCGGGACCCGGGCGGGAGCTGTTTTTT. Its translation: CASSPAGPGRELFF. The V and J genes are TRBV5-1 and TRBJ2-2; possible D gene TRBD2, 6 bases. The CDR3 loop spans 14 amino acids. V was clipped by 4 bases and J by 9 bases, with 16 bases between them. Germline V lookup: CDR1 SGHRS, CDR2 YFSETQ.

This clone was recorded only once. This sequence joins TRBV7-8 and TRBJ2-7; D is unclear. The CDR3 spans 14 residues. The germline V gene has CDR1 SGHVS and CDR2 FQNEAQ. V was shortened by 5 bases and J by 4 bases, with 15 bases between the two germline ends. CDR3 nucleotide sequence: TGTGCCAGCAGCCCCACTGGGCAACGATACGAGCAGTACTTC. This encodes CASSPTGQRYEQYF.

This clone occurred a few times. The V call is TRBV6-1, the J call TRBJ1-4, with D maybe TRBD1 (6 bases). CDR3 size: 15 residues. Trimming shortened V by 1 base and J by 8 bases, and 14 bases separated the two germline ends. The germline V gene encodes CDR1 MNHNS and CDR2 SASEGT. The CDR3 is CASSEDSRGKEKLFF. The CDR3 DNA reads as TGTGCCAGCAGTGAAGATTCCAGGGGTAAAGAAAAACTGTTTTTT.

This chain connects TRBV11-2 to TRBJ2-5; TRBD2 matches at 7 bases. CDR1 is SGHAT and CDR2 is FQNNGV in the germline V gene. The CDR3 is 14 amino acids. With 2 bases clipped from V and 2 bases from J, the junction kept 2 bases outside the gene matches. The CDR3: CASSLLGGQETQYF. Written as DNA, the CDR3 is TGTGCCAGCAGCTTACTGGGAGGGCAAGAGACCCAGTACTTC.